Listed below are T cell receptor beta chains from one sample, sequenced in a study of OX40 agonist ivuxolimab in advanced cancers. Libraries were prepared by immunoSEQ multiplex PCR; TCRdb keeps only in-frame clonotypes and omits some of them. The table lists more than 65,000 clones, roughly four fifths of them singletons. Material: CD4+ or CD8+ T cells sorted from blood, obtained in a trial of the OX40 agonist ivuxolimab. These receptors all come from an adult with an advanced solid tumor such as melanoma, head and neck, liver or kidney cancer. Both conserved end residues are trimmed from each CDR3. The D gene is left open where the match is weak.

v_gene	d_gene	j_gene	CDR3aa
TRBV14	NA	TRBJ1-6	ASSHGPWTSQNNSPLH
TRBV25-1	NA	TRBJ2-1	ASRLSGTSYNEQF
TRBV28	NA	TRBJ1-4	ASSLTGRREKLF
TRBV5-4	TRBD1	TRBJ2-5	ASSLGDRAQETQY
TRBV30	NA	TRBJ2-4	AWSVSGVIAIQY
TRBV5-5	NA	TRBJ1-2	ASSLNFGWQGSDGYT
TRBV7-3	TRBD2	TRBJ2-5	ASSLGAGGPETQY
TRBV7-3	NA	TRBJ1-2	ASEPGPRGYT
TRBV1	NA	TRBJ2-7	TSSQGTPRDEQY
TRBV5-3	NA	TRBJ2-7	ARSLEGASYEQY
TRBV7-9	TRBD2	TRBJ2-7	ASSLIRAGGQLDEQY
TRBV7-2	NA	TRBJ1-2	ASSPRVIPYGYT
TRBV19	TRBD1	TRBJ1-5	ASSRGQAAPGNQPQH
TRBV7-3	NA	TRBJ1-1	ASSAQGIGTEAF
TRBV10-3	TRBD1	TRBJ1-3	AISGTGVGNTIY
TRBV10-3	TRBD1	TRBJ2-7	ALPGTGYEQY
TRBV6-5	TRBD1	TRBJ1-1	ASSSIPGGTEAF
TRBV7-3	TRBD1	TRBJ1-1	ASSARTGANTEAF
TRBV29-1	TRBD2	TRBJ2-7	SVVTGKGLAVYEQY
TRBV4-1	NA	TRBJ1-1	ASSHPVSGTEAF
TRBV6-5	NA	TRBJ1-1	ASGVGLGTEAF
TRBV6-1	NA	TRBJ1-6	ASNLKDSRGSPLH
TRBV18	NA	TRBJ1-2	ASSPEGGYGYT
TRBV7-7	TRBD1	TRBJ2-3	ASSFTDRSDTQY
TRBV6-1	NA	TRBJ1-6	ASSEAYSPLH
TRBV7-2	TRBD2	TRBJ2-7	ASSLQAGASYEQY
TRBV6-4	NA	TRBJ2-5	ARSSSPEDTQY
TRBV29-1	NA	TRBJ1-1	SVGESMGYLNTEAF
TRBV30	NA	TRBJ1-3	AWRLRDGSSGNTIY
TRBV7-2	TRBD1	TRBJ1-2	ASSLRDRGGYT
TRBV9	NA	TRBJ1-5	ASTPGRGIGQPQH
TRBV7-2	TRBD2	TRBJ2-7	ASSQTSGNSYEQY
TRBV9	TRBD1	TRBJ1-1	ASSVADRVRTEAF
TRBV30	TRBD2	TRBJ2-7	AGERGGYEQY
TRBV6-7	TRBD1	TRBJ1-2	ASSYSTGNYGYT
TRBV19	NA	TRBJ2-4	ASSIVTKGDKNIQY
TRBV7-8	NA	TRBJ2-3	ASTLSRVLNTQY
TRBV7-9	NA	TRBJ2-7	ASSLEWSRTLYEQY
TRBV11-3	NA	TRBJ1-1	ASSLLPTTEAF
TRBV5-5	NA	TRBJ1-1	ASSSVGQYDLFTPNTEAF
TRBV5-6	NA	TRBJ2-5	ASSLAGSRETQY
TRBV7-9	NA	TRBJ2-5	ASSFGTETQY
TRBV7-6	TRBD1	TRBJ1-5	ASSPFPGQGKNQPQH
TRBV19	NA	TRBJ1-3	ASRPGRGVGNTIY
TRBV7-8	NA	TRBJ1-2	ASSPWPRQGYT
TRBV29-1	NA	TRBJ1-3	SVRGVGNSGNTIY
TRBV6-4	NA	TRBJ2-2	ASRPQGNTGELF
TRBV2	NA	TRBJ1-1	ASSQTNTEAF
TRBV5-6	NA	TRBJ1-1	ASSLIGGTEAF
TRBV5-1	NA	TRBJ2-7	ASSLEAGEQY
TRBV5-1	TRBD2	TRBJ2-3	ASSGLAVSTDTQY
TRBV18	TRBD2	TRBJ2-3	ASSPLSRGVRTDTQY
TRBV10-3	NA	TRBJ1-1	AISGTANTEAF